These 4 T cell receptor beta chains originate from one sample sequenced in a study of T cell responses to AZD1222 COVID-19 vaccine. Method: immunoSEQ multiplex PCR; TCRdb's copy keeps in-frame clones and lacks some. The repertoire holds around 99,000 clones, with approximately 91% as singletons. The sequenced sample was peripheral blood, obtained 28 days after the second AZD1222 dose. Receptors originate from an adult who received the AZD1222 COVID-19 vaccine.

The rearrangement links TRBV25-1 to TRBJ1-3; no firm D call. Per germline, CDR1 MGHDK and CDR2 SYGVNS. Trimming removed 5 bases at V and 0 bases at J, with 8 bases between. This CDR3 spans 14 amino acids. This chain's CDR3 is CASSTLTSGNTIYF. DNA of the CDR3: TGTGCCAGCAGTACCCTCACCTCTGGAAACACCATATATTTT.

V and J are TRBV14 and TRBJ2-2; 9 bases map to TRBD2. The germline gives CDR1 SGHDN, CDR2 FVKESK. This CDR3 is built from 18 residues. V trimming: 4 bases; J trimming: 4 bases; junction bases outside the gene matches: 13. The CDR3 loop reads CASSPARLAGLFTGELFF. The CDR3 DNA is TGTGCCAGCAGCCCCGCCCGCCTAGCGGGGCTATTCACCGGGGAGCTGTTTTTT.

This clone has just one count. The CDR3 bases are TGTGCCAGCAGTCCCCAGGGGCATAGCAATCAGCCCCAGCATTTT. Its translation is CASSPQGHSNQPQHF. V gene TRBV9 combines with J gene TRBJ1-5; maybe TRBD1 (6 bases). The germline gives CDR1 SGDLS, CDR2 YYNGEE. V was cut by 5 bases and J by 0 bases, with 12 bases left in between. The CDR3 extends over 15 amino acids. Full variable domain (rest looked up from reference TRBV9 and TRBJ1-5): DSGVTQTPKHLITATGQRVTLRCSPRSGDLSVYWYQQSLDQGLQFLIQYYNGEERAKGNILERFSAQQFPDLHSELNLSSLELGDSALYFCASSPQGHSNQPQHFGDGTRLSIL.

The chain recombines TRBV27 with TRBJ2-1, with 8 bases aligning to TRBD1. V was pared by 3 bases and J by 2 bases, with 3 bases of the junction left unmatched. Germline V gives CDR1 MNHEY, CDR2 SMNVEV (reference sequence). The CDR3 loop spans 15 amino acids. The CDR3 region has the DNA TGTGCCAGCAGTTTGGAACAGGGGGCCTACAATGAGCAGTTCTTC. Residues: CASSLEQGAYNEQFF.